Following are 28 T cell receptor beta chains from one sample sequenced in a study of TIL therapy for anti-PD-1-resistant metastatic lung cancer. Described time point: pre-treatment sample, taken before nivolumab and TIL therapy. Sequencing used immunoSEQ v3. Assay used: immunoSEQ multiplex PCR; TCRdb lists only in-frame clones, some missing. Of about 21,000 clones in the sample, about two thirds were seen once. The specimen comprised blood, sampled at baseline. The receptor source for this set is a person aged 25 to 80 with non-small cell lung cancer.

The chain uses TRBV2 and TRBJ2-5; D assignment may be TRBD1 or TRBD2 (5 bases each). Trimming took off 6 bases at V and 4 bases at J, with 12 bases between the two ends. CDR3 size: 13 residues. Per the germline V gene, CDR1 is SNHLY and CDR2 is FYNNEI. CDR3 in amino acids: CASRGRSGETQYF. CDR3 bases: TGTGCCAGCAGGGGGCGAAGCGGAGAGACCCAGTACTTC.

This clone was detected a few times. This sequence joins TRBV29-1 and TRBJ2-5; 12 bases are shared with TRBD2. The CDR3 covers 14 residues. Germline CDR1 reads SQVTM; CDR2 reads ANQGSEA. Trimming removed 5 bases from V and 2 bases from J; junction bases left unmatched: 3. The CDR3 spells CSVTGTSGQETQYF. The CDR3 coding sequence is TGCAGCGTTACCGGGACTAGCGGGCAAGAGACCCAGTACTTC.

The J gene is TRBJ2-2, the V gene TRBV7-6, with 9 bases fitting TRBD2. Germline CDR1 SGHVS, CDR2 FNYEAQ. This CDR3 region has 16 residues. V shed 4 bases, J shed 0 bases, and the junction held 3 bases outside the gene matches. Here the CDR3 reads CASSSLAGTNTGELFF. The CDR3 coding sequence is TGTGCCAGCAGCTCTCTAGCGGGGACGAACACCGGGGAGCTGTTTTTT.

The chain combines TRBV27 with TRBJ2-3; D is undetermined. The CDR3 runs 11 residues. The V end was cut by 6 bases, the J end by 3 bases, with 4 bases between. CDR1 and CDR2 (germline): MNHEY, SMNVEV (reference sequence). The CDR3 DNA reads as TGTGCCAGCAGCTCGACAGATACGCAGTATTTT. Encoded protein: CASSSTDTQYF.

This chain joins TRBV27 and TRBJ2-7, with D hard to call. The CDR3 extends over 14 amino acids. Germline loops: CDR1 MNHEY, CDR2 SMNVEV (reference sequence). V was shortened by 6 bases and J by 2 bases, with 14 bases between the two germline ends. CDR3 amino acids: CASRRLGPPYEQYF. CDR3 DNA: TGTGCCAGCAGGAGGCTAGGGCCCCCCTACGAGCAGTACTTC.

In this sample, this clone turned up once. V gene TRBV2 combines with J gene TRBJ2-2; no firm D call. Germline V lookup: CDR1 SNHLY, CDR2 FYNNEI. V was trimmed by 0 bases and J by 6 bases, leaving 8 bases between them. The CDR3 sequence is 14 residues long. CDR3 residues: CASSEALGSGELFF. CDR3 sequence (DNA): TGTGCCAGCAGTGAAGCGCTAGGCTCCGGGGAGCTGTTTTTT.

The chain links TRBV25-1 to TRBJ2-1; TRBD2 aligns across 13 bases. The germline CDR1 and CDR2 sequences are MGHDK and SYGVNS. The CDR3 is 15 amino acids. Trimming removed 3 bases from V and 5 bases from J; junction bases left unmatched: 1. This CDR3 is CASSDGTSGDNEQFF. The CDR3 DNA follows: TGTGCCAGCAGTGATGGGACTAGCGGGGACAATGAGCAGTTCTTC.

This clone was found a few times. The chain couples TRBV30 to TRBJ1-5, with D hard to call. Trimming shortened V by 1 base and J by 3 bases, and 10 bases separated the two germline ends. This CDR3 spans 14 amino acids. CDR1 is GTSNPN and CDR2 is SVGIG in the germline V gene (reference sequence). In DNA, the CDR3 is TGTGCCTGGAGTGGAGACGGAATCAATCAGCCCCAGCATTTT. Protein sequence: CAWSGDGINQPQHF. Using reference TRBV30 and TRBJ1-5 for the parts outside the CDR3, the full variable domain is SQTIHQWPATLVQPVGSPLSLECTVEGTSNPNLYWYRQAAGRGLQLLFYSVGIGQISSEVPQNLSASRPQDRQFILSSKKLLLSDSGFYLCAWSGDGINQPQHFGDGTRLSIL.

The J gene is TRBJ1-1, the V gene TRBV7-2; the D gene is possibly TRBD1 (5 bases). There are 13 residues in the CDR3. The germline gives CDR1 SGHTA, CDR2 FQGNSA. With 4 bases removed from V and 8 bases from J, the gap between germline ends came to 14 bases. The CDR3 is CASSSSPWGEAFF. CDR3 nucleotide sequence: TGTGCCAGCAGCTCCAGCCCATGGGGCGAAGCTTTCTTT.

The chain joins TRBV6-2 or TRBV6-3 to TRBJ1-5; no clear D gene. Trimming stripped 5 bases from V and 0 bases from J, with 20 bases between. CDR1 and CDR2 from the germline V gene are MNHEY and SVGEGT. CDR3 size: 18 residues. CDR3 sequence reads: CASSPDTGPWDSNQPQHF. In nucleotides, the CDR3 is TGTGCCAGCAGTCCCGACACGGGCCCATGGGATAGCAATCAGCCCCAGCATTTT.

The rearrangement links TRBV7-9 to TRBJ2-3; 10 bases are shared with TRBD2. V lost 5 bases, J lost 4 bases, and 9 bases stayed unmatched. The CDR3 spans 16 residues. In germline, CDR1 is SEHNR, CDR2 FQNEAQ (reference sequence). The CDR3 coding sequence is TGTGCCAGCAGCCAAAATAGCGGGGGGATTCCAGATACGCAGTATTTT. The encoded protein is CASSQNSGGIPDTQYF.

This clone was seen more than once but under ten times. The V gene is TRBV5-1, the J gene TRBJ1-5; D is undetermined. Trimming removed 0 bases from V and 0 bases from J, with 1 base in between. From germline, CDR1 is SGHRS and CDR2 YFSETQ. This CDR3 is 13 amino acids long. The DNA of the CDR3 is TGCGCCAGCAGCTTGGATAGCAATCAGCCCCAGCATTTT. Translation: CASSLDSNQPQHF.

This chain's CDR3 is CASSPSGANTEAFF. CDR3 coding DNA: TGTGCCAGCAGCCCGAGTGGGGCCAACACTGAAGCTTTCTTT. The chain is built from TRBV5-6 and TRBJ1-1, with D possibly TRBD1 on 5 matching bases. With 4 bases removed from V and 2 bases from J, the gap between germline ends came to 12 bases. The CDR3 totals 14 residues. Germline V gives CDR1 SGHDT, CDR2 YYEEEE.

J is TRBJ1-2 and V is TRBV4-1; 8 bases agree with TRBD1. The CDR3 has 15 amino acids. The V segment lost 8 bases and the J segment 6 bases; nucleotides outside the gene matches: 14. Germline V gene sequence: CDR1 MGHRA, CDR2 YSYEKL. CDR3 nucleotides: TGCGCCAGCGGCCTAGGGTGGGGACAGGATGATGGCTACACCTTC. This translates into CASGLGWGQDDGYTF.

V gene TRBV4-3 combines with J gene TRBJ2-3; 7 bases match TRBD1. The CDR3 is made up of 17 amino acids. Trimming cost V 0 bases and J 1 base; bases outside gene matches: 7. Per germline, CDR1 LGHNA and CDR2 YSLEER. The CDR3 is CASSQDIDRAGTDTQYF. The CDR3 bases are TGCGCCAGCAGCCAAGATATCGACAGGGCTGGCACAGATACGCAGTATTTT.

The chain combines TRBV18 with TRBJ1-1, with unresolved D. Per the germline V gene, CDR1 is KGHSH and CDR2 is LQKENI. Trimming removed 3 bases from V and 8 bases from J, with 13 bases in between. The length of the CDR3 is 13 residues. The CDR3 is CASSPTPPAEAFF. The CDR3 nucleotides are TGTGCCAGCTCACCGACCCCCCCCGCAGAAGCTTTCTTT. Combining the CDR3 with reference TRBV18 and TRBJ1-1 gives the whole variable domain NAGVMQNPRHLVRRRGQEARLRCSPMKGHSHVYWYRQLPEEGLKFMVYLQKENIIDESGMPKERFSAEFPKEGPSILRIQQVVRGDSAAYFCASSPTPPAEAFFGQGTRLTVV.

This rearrangement joins TRBV7-9 to TRBJ2-2; D remains ambiguous. CDR1 is SEHNR and CDR2 is FQNEAQ in the germline V gene (reference sequence). V dropped 1 base and J dropped 12 bases, with 9 bases sitting between them. CDR3 length: 12 amino acids. CDR3 DNA sequence: TGTGCCAGCAGCTTAGGGGTCAGCAAGCTGTTTTTT. Amino acids: CASSLGVSKLFF.

This clone has just a few counts. The chain is built from TRBV5-6 and TRBJ1-4; a possible D gene is TRBD1 (6 bases). V lost 2 bases and J lost 0, with 14 bases in between. The germline gives CDR1 SGHDT, CDR2 YYEEEE. CDR3 length: 17 residues. Here the CDR3 DNA reads TGTGCCAGCAGCTTAGGCCAGGGGATTGCAACTAATGAAAAACTGTTTTTT. Amino acid sequence: CASSLGQGIATNEKLFF.

The chain is built from TRBV15 and TRBJ2-2; no firm D call. With 3 bases removed from V and 4 bases from J, the gap between germline ends came to 12 bases. The CDR3 has 15 amino acids. Germline assignment: CDR1 LNHNV and CDR2 YYDKDF (reference sequence). The CDR3 region has the DNA TGTGCCACCAGCAGTAGGCTAGTCCGCACCGGGGAGCTGTTTTTT. As protein: CATSSRLVRTGELFF.

The chain uses TRBV11-1 and TRBJ2-7; TRBD2 aligns across 10 bases. The germline V gene has CDR1 SGHAT and CDR2 FQDESV (reference sequence). The CDR3 extends over 14 amino acids. Trimming took 7 bases from V and 5 from J; bases not matched to a gene: 8. CDR3 residues: CASTKGLAIDEQYF. The CDR3 coding sequence is TGTGCCAGCACCAAGGGACTAGCGATCGACGAGCAGTACTTC.

The rearrangement uses TRBV7-9 and TRBJ1-2; TRBD1 might be the D (5 bases). The CDR3 is made up of 19 amino acids. Germline V gene sequence: CDR1 SEHNR, CDR2 FQNEAQ (reference sequence). Deletions cut 2 bases from V and 0 bases from J, with 22 bases between. CDR3 coding DNA: TGTGCCAGCAGCTTACGCGGGGCGCCTACCAACTCATCTAACTATGGCTACACCTTC. Encoded protein: CASSLRGAPTNSSNYGYTF.

This clone was observed a few times. The chain has TRBV18 and TRBJ2-7; no reliable D call. V gave up 1 base and J gave up 5 bases, with 9 bases separating them. The CDR3 covers 13 residues. The germline V gene encodes CDR1 KGHSH and CDR2 LQKENI. This CDR3 reads CASSPRVFNEQYF. Here the CDR3 DNA reads TGTGCCAGCTCACCACGGGTTTTCAACGAGCAGTACTTC.

This clone was found once. The chain employs TRBV2 and TRBJ2-3; D perhaps matches TRBD2 (5 bases). Deletions cut 4 bases from V and 2 bases from J, with 19 bases between. There are 17 residues in the CDR3. The germline CDR1 and CDR2 sequences are SNHLY and FYNNEI. This CDR3 is CASSVFPSGGNTDTQYF. DNA for the CDR3: TGTGCCAGCAGTGTTTTTCCGAGCGGAGGAAACACAGATACGCAGTATTTT.

J is TRBJ2-2 and V is TRBV6-5; 9 bases line up with TRBD2. J lost 7 bases, V lost 7 bases, and 7 bases had no gene match. The germline gives CDR1 MNHEY, CDR2 SVGAGI. This CDR3 spans 14 amino acids. CDR3 loop: CASIFSGSGGELFF. The CDR3 bases are TGTGCCAGCATTTTTAGCGGGAGTGGCGGGGAGCTGTTTTTT.

V gene TRBV6-1 combines with J gene TRBJ2-5, with D maybe TRBD1 (7 bases). Trimming took 3 bases from V and 5 from J, leaving 19 bases between them. The CDR3 length is 16 residues. CDR1 and CDR2 (germline): MNHNS, SASEGT. The CDR3 region has the DNA TGTGCCAGCAGTGAGGGTGGAGGGGGCAGAGTCGAGACCCAGTACTTC. It yields the protein CASSEGGGGRVETQYF.

This rearrangement joins TRBV27 to TRBJ1-6, with 10 nucleotides matching TRBD1. The CDR3 has 14 amino acids. J lost 10 bases, V lost 4 bases, and 4 bases had no gene match. Germline lookup yields CDR1 MNHEY and CDR2 SMNVEV (reference sequence). The CDR3 loop reads CASSWDRGYSPLHF. CDR3 DNA sequence: TGTGCCAGCAGTTGGGACAGGGGTTACTCACCCCTCCACTTT.

There are a few counts of this clone. The V call is TRBV5-6, the J call TRBJ2-1; TRBD1 agrees at 7 bases. J lost 8 bases, V lost 4 bases, and 6 bases had no gene match. This CDR3 comprises 13 residues. The germline V gene encodes CDR1 SGHDT and CDR2 YYEEEE. The CDR3 here is CASSQTGFHEQFF. CDR3 sequence (DNA): TGTGCCAGCAGCCAGACAGGGTTTCATGAGCAGTTCTTC.

This clone was picked up one time. The rearrangement links TRBV10-3 to TRBJ1-3, with D possibly TRBD1 on 5 matching bases. Per germline, CDR1 ENHRY and CDR2 SYGVKD. This CDR3 region has 14 residues. V was trimmed by 6 bases and J by 6 bases, leaving 15 bases between them. The CDR3 sequence is CAIRADQGTNTIYF. The CDR3 nucleotides are TGTGCCATCAGGGCTGACCAGGGAACAAACACCATATATTTT.